The following is a T cell receptor (beta chain) sequence with its context. Its cognate antigen has yet to be identified. No much larger clone exists at a distance of one base, and base qualities are not known. This sample is part of a study of T cells after yellow fever vaccination (dated by TCRdb to about 2019). Broadly, across the study: The SMART-Seq v4 Ultra Low Input RNA kit was used to prepare libraries from fractions with low cell numbers. To follow T-cell clones before and after both primary and booster YFV17D yellow fever vaccination, bulk TCR alpha and beta repertoires underwent longitudinal sequencing. Blood was drawn at multiple timepoints before and after primary and secondary immunization, with bulk PBMC replicates and cell subsets isolated. Two healthy male donors made up the cohort, one aged 18 to 29 years and the other aged 30 to 40 years. What the research found in general, with its limitations: A small share of clonotypes occurred in both CD4 and CD8 compartments, likely arising from convergent recombination. The study included only two donors, which limits how far the findings can be generalized. Compared with the primary T-cell response, the secondary T-cell response was weaker but faster, peaking on day 5 rather than day 15. After the booster, most of the clones that had expanded following primary vaccination were detected again (just under 97% of CD4 and 88% of CD8), which suggests that memory was broadly maintained. Computational filtering was required because FACS-sorted repertoires could contain abundant contaminating clonotypes from the bulk population.

For CDR1 and CDR2, the germline V gene lists SQVTM and ANQGSEA. Trimming costs V 8 bases and J 6 bases, and their ends lie 14 bases apart. CDR3 length: 12 amino acids, cysteine to phenylalanine. Only CDR3 DNA remains: 36 bases, in frame from the first base. Explained via the paper, the treatment or condition label denotes: live attenuated yellow fever vaccine strain. A standard Ficoll-Paque protocol was used to isolate PBMCs from peripheral blood. Dynabeads CD4 and CD8 positive selection kits were used to isolate the CD4 and CD8 T-cell fractions. TriZol was used to extract RNA from bulk PBMCs, CD4 and CD8 fractions, and dextramer-positive and dextramer-negative fractions. The reads were generated on an Illumina NovaSeq 6000. TCR cDNA was made using 5'RACE template switching, a step that added a universal primer site and unique molecular identifiers. cDNA synthesis was primed from both the TCR alpha and TCR beta constant segments. Two PCR steps were used to amplify libraries, with sample barcodes and sequencing adapters being added in the second step. Sequencing of libraries was performed on Illumina HiSeq 2500 (2x100 bp) or NovaSeq (2x150 bp). Per the authors' processing: MIGEC handled demultiplexing of reads and collapsing into UMI consensus sequences, while MiXCR performed V(D)J alignment. Clonotypes responding to the vaccine were identified with edgeR on replicate PBMC samples, with the criteria of FDR below 0.01 and a log2 fold change above 5 up to day 15. CD4 or CD8 identity was assigned to each bulk clonotype according to whether the clonotype was present at higher abundance in the sequenced CD4 repertoire or the sequenced CD8 repertoire. TCRdb reworked the public reads: Q25 trimming with fastp, MiXCR clone assembly, productive beta chains retained. Duplicate CDR3 protein sequences are folded into a single record with the most common DNA and genes. TCRdb assigned the V and J calls; the authors' analysis was not used. The sample table records about 300,000 distinct CDR3 sequences; 7.5% to 9% of these occur just once. Together, the top ten hold around 3.1% of the sample.

This TCR derives from a man in his late teens or twenties who received the YFV17D yellow fever vaccine. Recombination connected TRBV29-1 to TRBJ2-1; no confident D gene assignment can be made. The sequenced sample was CD4+ T cells sorted from PBMCs, obtained 5 days after the yellow fever booster vaccination. The sequenced DNA: TGCAGCTCTTCATGGGCTGGCAATGAGCAGTTCTTC. This encodes CSSSWAGNEQFF.